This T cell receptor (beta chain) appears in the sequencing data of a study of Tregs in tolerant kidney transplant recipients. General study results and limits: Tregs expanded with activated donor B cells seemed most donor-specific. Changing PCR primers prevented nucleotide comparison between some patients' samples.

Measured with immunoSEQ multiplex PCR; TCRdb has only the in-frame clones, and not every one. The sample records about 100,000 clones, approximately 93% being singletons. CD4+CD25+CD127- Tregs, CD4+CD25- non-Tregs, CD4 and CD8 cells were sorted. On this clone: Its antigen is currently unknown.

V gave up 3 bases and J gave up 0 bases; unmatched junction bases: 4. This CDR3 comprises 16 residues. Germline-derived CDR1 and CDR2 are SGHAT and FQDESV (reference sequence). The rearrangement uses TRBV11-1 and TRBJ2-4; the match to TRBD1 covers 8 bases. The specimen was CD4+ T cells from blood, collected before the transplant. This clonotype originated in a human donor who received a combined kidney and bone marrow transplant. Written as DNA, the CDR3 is TGTGCCAGCAGCTTTCGACAGGGGCTAGCCAAAAACATTCAGTACTTC. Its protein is CASSFRQGLAKNIQYF.